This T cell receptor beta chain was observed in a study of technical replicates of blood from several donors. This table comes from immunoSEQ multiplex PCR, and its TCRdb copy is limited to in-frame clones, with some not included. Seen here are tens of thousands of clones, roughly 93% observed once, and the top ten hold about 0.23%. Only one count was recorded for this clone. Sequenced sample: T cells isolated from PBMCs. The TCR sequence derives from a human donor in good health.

CDR3: CASSLGRQGTYEQYF. CDR3 DNA: TGTGCCAGCAGCTTAGGTCGACAGGGGACCTACGAGCAGTACTTC. This chain connects TRBV11-2 to TRBJ2-7; 8 nucleotides line up with TRBD1. J gave up 2 bases and V 1 base, and 4 bases lay outside the gene matches. The CDR3 is 15 residues long. Germline-derived CDR1 and CDR2 are SGHAT and FQNNGV.